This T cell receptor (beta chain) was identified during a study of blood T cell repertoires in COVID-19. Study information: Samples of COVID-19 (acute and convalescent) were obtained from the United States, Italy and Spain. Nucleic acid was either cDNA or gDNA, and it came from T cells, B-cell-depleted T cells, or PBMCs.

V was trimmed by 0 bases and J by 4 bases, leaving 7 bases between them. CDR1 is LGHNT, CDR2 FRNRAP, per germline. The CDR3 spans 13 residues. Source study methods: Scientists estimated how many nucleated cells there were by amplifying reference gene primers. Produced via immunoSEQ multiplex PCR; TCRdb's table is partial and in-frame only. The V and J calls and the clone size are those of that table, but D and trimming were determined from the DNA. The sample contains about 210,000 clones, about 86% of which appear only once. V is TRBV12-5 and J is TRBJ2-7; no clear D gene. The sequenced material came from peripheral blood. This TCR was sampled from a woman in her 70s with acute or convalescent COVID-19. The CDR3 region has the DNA TGTGCTAGTGGTTTGGTAGCAGGTTACGAGCAGTACTTC. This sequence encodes CASGLVAGYEQYF.